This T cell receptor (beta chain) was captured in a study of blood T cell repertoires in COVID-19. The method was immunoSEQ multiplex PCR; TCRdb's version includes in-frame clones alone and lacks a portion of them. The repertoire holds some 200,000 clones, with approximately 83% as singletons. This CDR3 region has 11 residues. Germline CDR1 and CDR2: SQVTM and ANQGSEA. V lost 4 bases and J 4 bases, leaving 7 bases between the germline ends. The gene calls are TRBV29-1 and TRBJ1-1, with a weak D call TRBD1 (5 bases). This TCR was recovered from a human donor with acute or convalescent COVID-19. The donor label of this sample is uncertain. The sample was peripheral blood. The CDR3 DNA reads TGCAGCGTTGCAGGGTCCACTGAAGCTTTCTTT. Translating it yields CSVAGSTEAFF. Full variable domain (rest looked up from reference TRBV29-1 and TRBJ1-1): SAVISQKPSRDICQRGTSLTIQCQVDSQVTMMFWYRQQPGQSLTLIATANQGSEATYESGFVIDKFPISRPNLTFSTLTVSNMSPEDSSIYLCSVAGSTEAFFGQGTRLTVV.